This T cell receptor (beta chain) is drawn from a study of T cells in Graves' hyperthyroidism and ophthalmopathy. Trimming took off 5 bases at V and 8 bases at J, with 13 bases between the two ends. Germline V gene sequence: CDR1 SGHRS, CDR2 YFSETQ. This CDR3 comprises 12 residues. About this clonotype: Antigen specificity is unknown.

The study, taken as a whole, reports: Model predictions of ophthalmopathy came a median approximately 6.8 months before onset. Blood also held most thyroid clonotypes expanded beyond 0.001.

What was amplified from RNA transcripts were TCR beta CDR3 regions. HTBI primers were used for first-round RT-PCR of the TCR CDR3. Each CDR3 protein gets one entry after TCRdb re-called the multiplex PCR reads with MiXCR. The sample contains about 610,000 distinct CDR3 sequences, 35% to 55% of which appear only once. This chain joins TRBV5-1 and TRBJ1-1; no reliable D call. The sequence was collected from a woman younger than 35 with Graves' hyperthyroidism. The material sequenced was peripheral blood or thyroid tissue (not recorded which). The CDR3 DNA is TGCGCCAGCAGGTCGGGAGGGATGGAAGCTTTCTTT. Amino acids: CASRSGGMEAFF.